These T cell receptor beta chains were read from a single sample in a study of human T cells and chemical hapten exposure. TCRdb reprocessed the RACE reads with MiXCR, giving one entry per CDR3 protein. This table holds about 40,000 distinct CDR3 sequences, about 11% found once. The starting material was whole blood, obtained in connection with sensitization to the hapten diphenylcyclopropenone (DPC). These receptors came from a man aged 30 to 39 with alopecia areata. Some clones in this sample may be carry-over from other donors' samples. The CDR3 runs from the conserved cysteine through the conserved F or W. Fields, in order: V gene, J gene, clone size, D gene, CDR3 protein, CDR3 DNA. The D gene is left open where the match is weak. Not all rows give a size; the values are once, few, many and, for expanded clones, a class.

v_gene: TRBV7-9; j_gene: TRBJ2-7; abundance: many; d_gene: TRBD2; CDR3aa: CASSSWDYYEQYF; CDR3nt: TGTGCCAGCAGCTCGTGGGACTACTACGAGCAGTACTTC
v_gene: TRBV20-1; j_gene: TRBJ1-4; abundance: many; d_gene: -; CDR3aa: CSALEHPTNEKLFF; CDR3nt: TGCAGTGCCTTGGAACACCCAACTAATGAAAAACTGTTTTTT
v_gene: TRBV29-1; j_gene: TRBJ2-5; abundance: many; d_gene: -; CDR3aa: CSVERSPGETQYF; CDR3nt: TGCAGCGTTGAACGTAGCCCGGGGGAGACCCAGTACTTC
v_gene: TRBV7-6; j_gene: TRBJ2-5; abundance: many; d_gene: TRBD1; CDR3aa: CASSKVTGGGQETQYF; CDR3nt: TGTGCCAGCAGCAAAGTTACAGGGGGCGGGCAAGAGACCCAGTACTTC
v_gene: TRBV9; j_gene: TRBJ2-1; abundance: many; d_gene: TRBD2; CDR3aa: CASSVEDIGLGTPDEQFF; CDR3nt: TGTGCCAGCAGCGTAGAGGACATAGGACTAGGAACACCCGATGAGCAGTTCTTC
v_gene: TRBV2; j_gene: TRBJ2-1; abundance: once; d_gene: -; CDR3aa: CASSEARLANEQFF; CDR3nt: TGTGCCAGCAGTGAAGCGCGGCTGGCCAATGAGCAGTTCTTC
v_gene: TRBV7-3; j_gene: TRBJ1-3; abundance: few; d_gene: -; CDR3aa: CASTMSPGNTIYF; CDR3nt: TGTGCCAGCACCATGTCACCTGGAAACACCATATATTTT
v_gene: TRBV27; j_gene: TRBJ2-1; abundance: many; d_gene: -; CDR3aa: CASSFQSRVSFDEQFF; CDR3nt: TGTGCCAGCAGTTTCCAATCTAGAGTTTCTTTCGATGAGCAGTTCTTC
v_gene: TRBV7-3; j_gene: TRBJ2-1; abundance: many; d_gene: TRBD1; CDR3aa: CASSLMGQGYNEQFF; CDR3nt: TGTGCCAGCAGCTTAATGGGACAGGGGTACAATGAGCAGTTCTTC
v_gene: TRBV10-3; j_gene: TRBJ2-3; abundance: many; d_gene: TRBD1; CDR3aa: CAISESTGGKTDTQYF; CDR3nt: TGTGCCATCAGTGAGTCGACAGGGGGCAAAACAGATACGCAGTATTTT
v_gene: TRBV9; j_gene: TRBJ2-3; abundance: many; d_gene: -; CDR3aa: CASSVVDSTDTQYF; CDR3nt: TGTGCCAGCAGCGTAGTGGACAGCACAGATACGCAGTATTTT
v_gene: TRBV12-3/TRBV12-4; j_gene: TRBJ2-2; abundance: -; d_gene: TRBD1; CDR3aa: CASSRTGTANTGELFF; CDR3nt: TGTGCCAGCAGCCGTACCGGGACAGCGAACACCGGGGAGCTGTTTTTT
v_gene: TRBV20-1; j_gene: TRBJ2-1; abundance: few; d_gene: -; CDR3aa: CSARDTRYNEQFF; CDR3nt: TGCAGTGCTAGAGATACACGGTACAATGAGCAGTTCTTC
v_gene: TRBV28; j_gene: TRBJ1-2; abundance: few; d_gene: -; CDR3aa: CASSFGNYGYTF; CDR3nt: TGTGCCAGCAGTTTCGGGAACTATGGCTACACCTTC
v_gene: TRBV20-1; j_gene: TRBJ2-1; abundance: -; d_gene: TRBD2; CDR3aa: CSASPLAGGNEQFF; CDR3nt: TGCAGTGCTAGCCCTCTAGCGGGAGGTAATGAGCAGTTCTTC
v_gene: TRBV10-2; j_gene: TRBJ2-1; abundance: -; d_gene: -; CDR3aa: CASSEEFLNEQFF; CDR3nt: TGCGCCAGCAGTGAAGAGTTTCTCAATGAGCAGTTCTTC
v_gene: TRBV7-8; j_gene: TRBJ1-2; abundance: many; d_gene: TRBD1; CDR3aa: CASSIRTGGNGYTF; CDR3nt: TGTGCCAGCAGCATCCGGACAGGGGGCAATGGCTACACCTTC
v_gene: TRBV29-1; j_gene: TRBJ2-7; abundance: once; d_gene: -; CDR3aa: CSVEEPQESTYEQYF; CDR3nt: TGCAGCGTTGAAGAACCGCAGGAGTCTACCTACGAGCAGTACTTC
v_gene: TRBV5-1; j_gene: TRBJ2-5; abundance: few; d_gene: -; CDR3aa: CASSADSRETQYF; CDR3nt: TGCGCCAGCAGCGCGGACTCAAGAGAGACCCAGTACTTC
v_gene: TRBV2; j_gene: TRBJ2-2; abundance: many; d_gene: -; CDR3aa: CASSDRRDTGELFF; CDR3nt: TGTGCCAGCAGTGATCGCAGGGACACCGGGGAGCTGTTTTTT
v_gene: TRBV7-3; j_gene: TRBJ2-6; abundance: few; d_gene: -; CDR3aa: CASSPVLGANVLTF; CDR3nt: TGTGCCAGCAGCCCAGTACTCGGGGCCAACGTCCTGACTTTC
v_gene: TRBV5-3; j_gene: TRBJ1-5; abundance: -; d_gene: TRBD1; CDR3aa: CARSSRTGGSNQPQHF; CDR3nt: TGTGCCAGAAGCTCGAGGACAGGAGGAAGCAATCAGCCCCAGCATTTT
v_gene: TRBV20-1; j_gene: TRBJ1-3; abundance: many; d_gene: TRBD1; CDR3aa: CSARTGVNSGNTIYF; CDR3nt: TGCAGTGCTAGGACAGGGGTTAACTCTGGAAACACCATATATTTT
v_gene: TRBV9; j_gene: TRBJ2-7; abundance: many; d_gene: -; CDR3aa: CASTLYEQYF; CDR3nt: TGTGCCAGCACCCTCTACGAGCAGTACTTC
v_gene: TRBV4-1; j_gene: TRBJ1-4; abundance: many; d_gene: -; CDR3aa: CASSLSRGTNEKLFF; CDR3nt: TGCGCCAGCAGCCTGAGCAGGGGAACTAATGAAAAACTGTTTTTT
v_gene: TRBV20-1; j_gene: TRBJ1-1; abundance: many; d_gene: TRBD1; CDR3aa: CSARGWGQAGTEAFF; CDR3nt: TGCAGTGCTAGAGGGTGGGGACAGGCGGGCACTGAAGCTTTCTTT
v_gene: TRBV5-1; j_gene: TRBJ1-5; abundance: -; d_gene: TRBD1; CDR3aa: CASSWGTGSNQPQHF; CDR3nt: TGCGCCAGCAGCTGGGGGACAGGGAGCAATCAGCCCCAGCATTTT
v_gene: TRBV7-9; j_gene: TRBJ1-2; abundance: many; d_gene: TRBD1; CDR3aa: CASSLGTGGEIYGYTF; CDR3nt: TGTGCCAGCAGCTTAGGTACAGGGGGCGAGATCTATGGCTACACCTTC
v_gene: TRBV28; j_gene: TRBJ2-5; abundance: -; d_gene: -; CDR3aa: CAITARDGKTQYF; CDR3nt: TGTGCCATTACGGCCAGGGACGGAAAGACCCAGTACTTC
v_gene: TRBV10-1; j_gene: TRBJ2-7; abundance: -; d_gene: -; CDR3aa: CASSERGQGGEQYF; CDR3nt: TGCGCCAGCAGTGAAAGAGGACAGGGAGGGGAGCAGTACTTC
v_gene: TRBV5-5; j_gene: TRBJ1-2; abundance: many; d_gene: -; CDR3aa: CASSLRQASIGYTF; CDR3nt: TGTGCCAGCAGCTTGCGGCAGGCCTCTATTGGCTACACCTTC
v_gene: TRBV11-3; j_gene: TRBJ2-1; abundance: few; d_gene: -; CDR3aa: CASSLAVANEQFF; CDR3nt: TGTGCCAGCAGCTTAGCCGTGGCCAATGAGCAGTTCTTC
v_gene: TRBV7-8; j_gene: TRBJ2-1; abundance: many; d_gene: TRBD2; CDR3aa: CASSLGWDYYNEQFF; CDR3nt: TGTGCCAGCAGCTTAGGTTGGGACTACTACAATGAGCAGTTCTTC
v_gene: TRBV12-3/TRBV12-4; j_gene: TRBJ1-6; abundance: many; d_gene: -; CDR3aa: CASSFRTRLNSPLHF; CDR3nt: TGTGCCAGCAGTTTTAGGACGAGGTTGAATTCACCCCTCCACTTT
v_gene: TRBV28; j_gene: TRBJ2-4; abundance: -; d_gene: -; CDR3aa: CASSFIAGTKNIQYF; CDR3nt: TGTGCCAGCAGTTTCATAGCAGGGACCAAAAACATTCAGTACTTC
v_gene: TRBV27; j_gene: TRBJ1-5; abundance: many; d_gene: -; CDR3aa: CASSLAGQPQHF; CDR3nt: TGTGCCAGCAGTTTAGCGGGTCAGCCCCAGCATTTT
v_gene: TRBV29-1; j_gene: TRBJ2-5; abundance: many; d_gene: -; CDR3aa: CSAGHGQETQYF; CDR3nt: TGCAGCGCTGGACATGGGCAAGAGACCCAGTACTTC
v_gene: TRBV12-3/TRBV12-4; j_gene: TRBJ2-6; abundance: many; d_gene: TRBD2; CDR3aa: CASSLDGRAIGANVLTF; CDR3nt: TGTGCCAGCAGTTTAGACGGGAGGGCAATTGGGGCCAACGTCCTGACTTTC
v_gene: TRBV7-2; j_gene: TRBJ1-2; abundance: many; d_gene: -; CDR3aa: CASSPPSTVNYGYTF; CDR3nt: TGTGCCAGCAGCCCCCCGTCGACAGTTAACTATGGCTACACCTTC
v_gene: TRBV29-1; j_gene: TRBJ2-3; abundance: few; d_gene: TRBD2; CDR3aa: CSARTRADTQYF; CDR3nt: TGCAGCGCCAGGACTAGAGCCGATACGCAGTATTTT
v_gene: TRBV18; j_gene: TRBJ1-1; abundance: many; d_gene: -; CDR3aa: CASSGETNTEAFF; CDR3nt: TGTGCCAGCTCAGGAGAGACGAACACTGAAGCTTTCTTT
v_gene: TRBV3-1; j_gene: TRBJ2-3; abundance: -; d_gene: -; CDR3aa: CASSLLRARTDTQYF; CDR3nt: TGTGCCAGCAGCCTTCTGCGCGCACGCACAGATACGCAGTATTTT
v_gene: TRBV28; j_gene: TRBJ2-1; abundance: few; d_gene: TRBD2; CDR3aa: CASLIGGGVYNEQFF; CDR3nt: TGTGCCAGCCTGATCGGCGGGGGAGTCTACAATGAGCAGTTCTTC
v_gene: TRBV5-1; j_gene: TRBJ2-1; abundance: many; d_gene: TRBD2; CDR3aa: CAGSPAGGPGNEQFF; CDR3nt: TGCGCCGGCAGTCCAGCGGGGGGGCCGGGCAATGAGCAGTTCTTC
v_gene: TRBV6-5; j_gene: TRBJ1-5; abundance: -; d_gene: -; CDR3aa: CASSFSFSGSQPQHF; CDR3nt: TGTGCCAGCAGTTTCTCCTTCTCAGGGTCTCAGCCCCAGCATTTT
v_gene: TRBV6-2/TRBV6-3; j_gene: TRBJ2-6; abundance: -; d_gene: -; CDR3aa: CASSSPVRAGANVLTF; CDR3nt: TGTGCCAGCAGTTCCCCTGTGAGGGCTGGGGCCAACGTCCTGACTTTC
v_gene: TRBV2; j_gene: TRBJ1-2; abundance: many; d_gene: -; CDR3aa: CASRDGQFYRYGYTF; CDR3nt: TGTGCCAGCAGGGACGGACAGTTCTACAGATATGGCTACACCTTC
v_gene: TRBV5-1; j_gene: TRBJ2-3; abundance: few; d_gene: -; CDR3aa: CASSWTRDTQYF; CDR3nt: TGCGCCAGCAGCTGGACCAGGGATACGCAGTATTTT
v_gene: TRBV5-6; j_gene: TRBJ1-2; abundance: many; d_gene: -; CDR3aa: CASRLTQGPYGYTF; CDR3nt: TGTGCCAGCAGGTTGACCCAGGGCCCCTATGGCTACACCTTC
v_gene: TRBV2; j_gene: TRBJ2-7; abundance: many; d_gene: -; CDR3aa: CASRGLSYEQYF; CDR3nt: TGTGCCAGCAGAGGGCTTTCCTACGAGCAGTACTTC
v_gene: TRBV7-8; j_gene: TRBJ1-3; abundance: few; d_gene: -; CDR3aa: CASSLSAGSGNTIYF; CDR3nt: TGTGCCAGCAGCTTATCCGCCGGATCTGGAAACACCATATATTTT
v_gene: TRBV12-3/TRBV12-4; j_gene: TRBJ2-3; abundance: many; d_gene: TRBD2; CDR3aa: CASSLFGLAGQGDTQYF; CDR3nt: TGTGCCAGCAGTTTATTTGGACTAGCGGGGCAGGGAGATACGCAGTATTTT
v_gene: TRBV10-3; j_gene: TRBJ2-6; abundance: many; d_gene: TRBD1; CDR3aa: CAISGYGQGGSGANVLTF; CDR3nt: TGTGCCATCAGTGGCTACGGACAGGGTGGTTCTGGGGCCAACGTCCTGACTTTC
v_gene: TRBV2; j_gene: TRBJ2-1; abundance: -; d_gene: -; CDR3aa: CASSEGGTEQFF; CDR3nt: TGTGCCAGCAGTGAAGGGGGAACTGAGCAGTTCTTC
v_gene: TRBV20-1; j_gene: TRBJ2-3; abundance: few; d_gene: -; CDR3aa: CSARPGGGTDTQYF; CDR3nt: TGCAGTGCTAGGCCCGGGGGCGGCACAGATACGCAGTATTTT